Listed below are T cell receptor beta chains from one sample, sequenced in a study of long-term antiretroviral therapy in people with HIV. Here immunoSEQ multiplex PCR was the method, and the copy in TCRdb shows in-frame clones only, minus some. The top ten hold 4.5% to 6% of the sample, which has some 21,000 clones, around 79% seen once. Sequenced here: unsorted PBMCs, sampled 0.3 years after starting antiretroviral therapy. Receptors were obtained from a man in his fifties with HIV. Both conserved end residues are trimmed from each CDR3.

TRBJ2-5 | TRBV12-1 | ASSFVWDRDHWETQY
TRBJ2-7 | TRBV10-3 | AISEPRGTTSYEQY
TRBJ1-2 | TRBV5-1 | ASSPKQGGYGYT
TRBJ2-1 | TRBV25-1 | ASSKGKGAVWYNEQF
TRBJ2-3 | TRBV6-5 | ASSYSLGTDTQY
TRBJ2-1 | TRBV19 | ASSIGRGTPDQQF
TRBJ2-7 | TRBV27 | ATGVGTGAYEQY
TRBJ1-1 | TRBV7-3 | ASSPTGTLNTEAF
TRBJ2-7 | TRBV5-1 | ASRPQRESAYEQY
TRBJ1-3 | TRBV2 | ASSDGVGNTIY
TRBJ2-7 | TRBV28 | ASVPRDRVHEQY
TRBJ2-5 | TRBV6-5 | ASSYSGQYQETQY
TRBJ2-7 | TRBV28 | ASSLLMDRLNYEQY
TRBJ2-3 | TRBV10-1 | ASSESIEVDTQY
TRBJ2-7 | TRBV30 | APSRDEQY
TRBJ1-1 | TRBV7-9 | ASYTGGDTEAF
TRBJ2-1 | TRBV10-3 | AISHGGRASTGQF
TRBJ2-2 | TRBV27 | ASSSGFGRLF
TRBJ2-7 | TRBV6-6 | ASTRADKVDEQY
TRBJ2-3 | TRBV10-2 | ASSEFPWGRGNTDTQY
TRBJ2-1 | TRBV10-2 | ASKLAGGFNEQF
TRBJ1-2 | TRBV4-1 | ASSNRDTYGYT
TRBJ1-5 | TRBV6-1 | ASSEAGEGRYSNQPQH
TRBJ2-5 | TRBV14 | ASSQGLAGQETQY
TRBJ1-5 | TRBV27 | ASSLFGQISNQPQH
TRBJ2-2 | TRBV6-1 | ASSGTRRNTGELF
TRBJ2-1 | TRBV7-8 | ASSLEEGLVSYNEQF
TRBJ1-3 | TRBV28 | ASSLYQGKNTIY
TRBJ1-5 | TRBV11-2 | ASSLVAGSGNQPQH
TRBJ2-7 | TRBV7-9 | ASSPTGTGGTYEQY
TRBJ1-1 | TRBV7-2 | ASSEGGFYTEAF